The 24 T cell receptor beta chains below come from one sample, sequenced in a study of T-cell reconstitution after alpha-beta-depleted transplantation in children. Preparation of the TCRbeta library involved a method that used unique molecular identifiers. TCRdb reanalysed the PCR reads using MiXCR and keeps one entry per CDR3 protein. The sample consists of over 550,000 distinct CDR3 sequences, roughly 10% of them appearing once. Sequenced material: PBMCs from the stem cell graft donor, taken from the stem cell graft. The origin of the receptors is a human donor who donated a stem cell graft to a child with acute myeloid leukemia.

This clonotype showed up many times. The chain links TRBV20-1 to TRBJ2-1, with a tentative D call TRBD2 (6 bases). The CDR3 is made up of 17 amino acids. CDR1 and CDR2 (germline): DFQATT, SNEGSKA (reference sequence). V dropped 4 bases and J dropped 3 bases, with 22 bases sitting between them. CDR3 nucleotide sequence: TGCAGTGCTATCAATTTGGGGGGAAGGGCAGGCTACAATGAGCAGTTCTTC. Translation gives CSAINLGGRAGYNEQFF.

The rearrangement uses TRBV29-1 and TRBJ1-1; D uncertain. The length of the CDR3 is 13 residues. Germline V gene sequence: CDR1 SQVTM, CDR2 ANQGSEA. Trimming took 4 bases from V and 4 from J, leaving 13 bases between them. The CDR3 DNA follows: TGCAGCGTTGTTTTTGAGTGGGGCACTGAAGCTTTCTTT. Translation: CSVVFEWGTEAFF. The full variable domain, its missing parts supplied by reference TRBV29-1 and TRBJ1-1, is SAVISQKPSRDICQRGTSLTIQCQVDSQVTMMFWYRQQPGQSLTLIATANQGSEATYESGFVIDKFPISRPNLTFSTLTVSNMSPEDSSIYLCSVVFEWGTEAFFGQGTRLTVV.

This clonotype was detected ten times or more. This chain joins TRBV20-1 and TRBJ2-3, with a possible D match to TRBD2 (5 bases). Looked up from germline, CDR1 is DFQATT and CDR2 is SNEGSKA (reference sequence). V lost 6 bases, J lost 0 bases, and 10 bases lay in between. The CDR3 has 13 amino acids. CDR3 in DNA: TGCAGTGCCCGAAGAGGGAGCACAGATACGCAGTATTTT. Its translation is CSARRGSTDTQYF.

This chain connects TRBV4-3 to TRBJ2-1; 14 positions match TRBD2. The CDR3 is 16 amino acids. Unmatched junction bases numbered 6, after V lost 4 bases and J lost 7 bases. The germline V gene encodes CDR1 LGHNA and CDR2 YSLEER. Written as DNA, the CDR3 is TGCGCCAGCAGCCCCTCGACTAGCGGGAGGGCAAATGAGCAGTTCTTC. Amino acids: CASSPSTSGRANEQFF.

The table lists this clonotype with many counts. This chain joins TRBV5-1 and TRBJ2-7; TRBD1 agrees at 7 bases. There are 14 residues in the CDR3. Unmatched junction bases numbered 3, after V lost 0 bases and J lost 3 bases. The germline gives CDR1 SGHRS, CDR2 YFSETQ. The CDR3 region has the DNA TGCGCCAGCAGCTTGGGACAGGGTTACTACGAGCAGTACTTC. Translation gives CASSLGQGYYEQYF.

The chain combines TRBV28 with TRBJ2-6; 10 bases agree with TRBD1. The CDR3 is made up of 19 amino acids. After removal of 4 bases from V and 4 bases from J, the junction contained 13 bases not matched to a gene. Germline CDR1 MDHEN, CDR2 SYDVKM. For the CDR3, the DNA is TGTGCCAGCAGTTCCACCCGAGGGACAGGGGATGTGGGGGCCAACGTCCTGACTTTC. It yields the protein CASSSTRGTGDVGANVLTF.

This chain uses TRBV10-3 with TRBJ2-3, with a tentative D call TRBD2 (5 bases). With 0 bases removed from V and 4 bases from J, the gap between germline ends came to 17 bases. The CDR3 is 17 residues long. Germline CDR1 reads ENHRY; CDR2 reads SYGVKD. The chain's CDR3 is CAISESGAVVVADTQYF. The CDR3 DNA sequence: TGTGCCATCAGTGAGTCGGGAGCTGTGGTGGTGGCAGATACGCAGTATTTT.

The chain employs TRBV5-1 and TRBJ2-1; D gene ambiguous. Germline V gene sequence: CDR1 SGHRS, CDR2 YFSETQ. The CDR3 is made up of 16 amino acids. The germline V and J ends were trimmed by 4 bases and 5 bases, with 19 bases remaining between them. The CDR3 sequence is CASSLVSNLYNNEQFF. In nucleotides, the CDR3 is TGCGCCAGCAGCCTGGTGTCAAACCTCTATAACAATGAGCAGTTCTTC.

This clonotype was counted many times. The chain links TRBV7-3 to TRBJ1-5; D is uncertain. This CDR3 has 17 amino acids. Germline V gene data show CDR1 as SGHTA and CDR2 as FQGTGA. V lost 10 bases and J lost 0, with 22 bases in between. CDR3 amino acids: CATVRCWQSYSNQPQHF. In DNA, the CDR3 is TGTGCCACCGTACGTTGCTGGCAGTCGTATAGCAATCAGCCCCAGCATTTT.

The chain carries TRBV7-2 and TRBJ2-3, with D uncertain. The germline CDR1 and CDR2 sequences are SGHTA and FQGNSA. V was cut by 1 base and J by 0 bases, with 8 bases left in between. The CDR3 has 15 residues. The CDR3 reads CASSLVSHSTDTQYF. As DNA, the CDR3 is TGTGCCAGCAGCTTAGTTTCCCATAGCACAGATACGCAGTATTTT.

This clonotype was observed at least ten times. The chain joins TRBV7-9 to TRBJ2-5, with TRBD2 as a possible D gene (6 bases). V shed 4 bases and J shed 10 bases, with 10 bases lying between them. The CDR3 extends over 11 amino acids. Germline CDR1 and CDR2: SEHNR and FQNEAQ (reference sequence). The CDR3 loop is CASSSWGDQYF. In DNA, the CDR3 is TGTGCCAGCAGCTCGTGGGGGGACCAGTACTTC.

This sequence joins TRBV20-1 and TRBJ2-3; 8 positions match TRBD2. Germline V gene sequence: CDR1 DFQATT, CDR2 SNEGSKA (reference sequence). Losses at the gene ends were 0 bases for V and 0 bases for J; bases not matched to a gene: 8. There are 17 residues in the CDR3. The DNA of the CDR3 is TGCAGTGCTAGAGATGGGACTAGACATCTTAGCACAGATACGCAGTATTTT. This gives the protein CSARDGTRHLSTDTQYF.

This clonotype was seen ten or more times. The V and J genes are TRBV4-3 and TRBJ2-6; TRBD1 might be the D (5 bases). The CDR3 totals 15 residues. Germline assignment: CDR1 LGHNA and CDR2 YSLEER. V was trimmed by 1 base and J by 4 bases, leaving 8 bases between them. CDR3 region: CASSQGQSGANVLTF. CDR3 bases: TGCGCCAGCAGCCAAGGACAGTCCGGGGCCAACGTCCTGACTTTC.

Only a few counts were recorded for this clonotype. This chain uses TRBV20-1 with TRBJ1-1, with TRBD1 matching 12 bases. V lost 6 bases and J lost 5; bases outside the gene matches: 4. Germline CDR1 reads DFQATT; CDR2 reads SNEGSKA (reference sequence). The CDR3 is 13 amino acids. Written as DNA, the CDR3 is TGCAGTGCGGGGACAGGGGGCTATACTGAAGCTTTCTTT. Translation: CSAGTGGYTEAFF.

This clonotype was detected a few times. J is TRBJ2-1 and V is TRBV15; TRBD2 aligns across 10 bases. CDR1 and CDR2 from the germline V gene are LNHNV and YYDKDF (reference sequence). The CDR3 has 17 residues. V lost 3 bases and J lost 6; bases outside the gene matches: 11. CDR3 sequence (DNA): TGTGCCACCAGCAGCGGGGGGGCTAGCGGGAGAAGCAATGAGCAGTTCTTC. Its protein product is CATSSGGASGRSNEQFF.

This clonotype has ten or more counts. The rearrangement uses TRBV20-1 and TRBJ1-1; D is unresolved. V dropped 0 bases and J dropped 5 bases, with 10 bases sitting between them. This CDR3 is built from 13 residues. The germline gives CDR1 DFQATT, CDR2 SNEGSKA (reference sequence). The DNA for the CDR3 is TGCAGTGCTAGAGATTTGTCGGCAACTGAAGCTTTCTTT. Protein: CSARDLSATEAFF.

The CDR3 loop is CATSDQTSTYEQYF. CDR3 nucleotide sequence: TGTGCCACCAGTGACCAGACTAGTACCTACGAGCAGTACTTC. This chain links TRBV24-1 with TRBJ2-7; D might be TRBD2 (6 bases). From germline, CDR1 is KGHDR and CDR2 SFDVKD. V was clipped by 4 bases and J by 2 bases, with 11 bases between them. The CDR3 contains 14 residues.

There are a few counts of this clonotype. V usage is TRBV6-1 and J usage is TRBJ2-5, with TRBD2 matching 11 bases. V lost 6 bases, J lost 4 bases, and 13 bases stayed unmatched. Looked up from germline, CDR1 is MNHNS and CDR2 is SASEGT. This CDR3 is 17 amino acids long. The CDR3: CASSEVKGLAGGETQYF. In DNA form, the CDR3 reads TGTGCCAGCAGCGAGGTGAAGGGCCTAGCGGGAGGAGAGACCCAGTACTTC.

This clonotype was seen only a few times. The rearrangement uses TRBV7-9 and TRBJ2-2; tentative D call: TRBD2 (5 bases). With 7 bases removed from V and 4 bases from J, the gap between germline ends came to 13 bases. The germline gives CDR1 SEHNR, CDR2 FQNEAQ (reference sequence). The CDR3 spans 14 residues. The CDR3 is CASTSSPGTGELFF. CDR3 sequence (DNA): TGTGCCAGCACTAGCTCGCCGGGCACCGGGGAGCTGTTTTTT.

This clonotype was picked up a small number of times. The V and J genes are TRBV20-1 and TRBJ2-1; D might be TRBD1 or TRBD2, each matching 5 bases. The CDR3 is 15 amino acids. The ends were cut back, 3 bases at V and 0 bases at J, with 12 bases in the middle. Germline-derived CDR1 and CDR2 are DFQATT and SNEGSKA (reference sequence). CDR3 amino acids: CSAREVRGSYNEQFF. CDR3 nucleotide sequence: TGCAGTGCTAGGGAGGTAAGGGGCTCCTACAATGAGCAGTTCTTC.

This clonotype was counted between two and nine times. The chain uses TRBV7-3 and TRBJ2-1; 7 nucleotides line up with TRBD2. Germline V lookup: CDR1 SGHTA, CDR2 FQGTGA. The V gene end was trimmed by 8 bases and the J gene end by 6 bases; junction bases not matched to a gene: 7. The CDR3 runs to 13 residues. Here the CDR3 reads CASSETSRNEQFF. In DNA, the CDR3 is TGTGCCAGCTCCGAGACTAGCCGCAATGAGCAGTTCTTC.

The V and J genes are TRBV6-2 or TRBV6-3 and TRBJ1-5, with D unclear. The CDR3 runs to 14 residues. Per germline, CDR1 MNHEY and CDR2 SVGEGT. The V end lost 2 bases, the J end lost 3 bases, and 8 bases lay between the germline ends. The CDR3 region is CASSYGPLNQPQHF. CDR3 coding DNA: TGTGCCAGCAGTTACGGACCGCTCAATCAGCCCCAGCATTTT.

The rearrangement uses TRBV7-8 and TRBJ2-7; 7 nucleotides line up with TRBD1. Germline assignment: CDR1 SGHVS and CDR2 FQNEAQ. The CDR3 covers 12 residues. J gave up 3 bases and V 9 bases, and 5 bases lay outside the gene matches. The CDR3 DNA reads TGTGCCAGTACGGGACAGAGCTACGAGCAGTACTTC. This translates into CASTGQSYEQYF. The full variable domain, with the rest looked up from reference TRBV7-8 and TRBJ2-7, is GAGVSQSPRYKVAKRGQDVALRCDPISGHVSLFWYQQALGQGPEFLTYFQNEAQLDKSGLPSDRFFAERPEGSVSTLKIQRTQQEDSAVYLCASTGQSYEQYFGPGTRLTVT.

This clonotype was counted a few times. The chain is built from TRBV5-1 and TRBJ1-1, with D unclear. The CDR3 is 13 amino acids. V lost 0 bases and J 6 bases, leaving 9 bases between the germline ends. Germline lookup yields CDR1 SGHRS and CDR2 YFSETQ. The CDR3 reads CASSLVQAAEAFF. The CDR3 bases are TGCGCCAGCAGCTTGGTTCAGGCAGCTGAAGCTTTCTTT.